This entry features one T cell receptor beta chain sequence. Sequencing used immunoSEQ multiplex PCR; TCRdb keeps in-frame clones, though not all of them. Here the sample spans 150,000 to 180,000 clones, approximately 86% being singletons. This entry is derived from a study of blood T cell repertoires in COVID-19. The J segment lost 2 bases and the V segment lost 6 bases, leaving 6 bases of the junction unmatched. This CDR3 region has 16 residues. Germline lookup yields CDR1 MDHEN and CDR2 SYDVKM. Sequenced material: peripheral blood. The source of this sequence is a woman in her 70s with acute or convalescent COVID-19. The V gene is TRBV28, the J gene TRBJ2-6; 8 positions match TRBD1. This CDR3 is CASRPRTGTGANVLTF. In DNA form, the CDR3 reads TGTGCCAGCAGACCAAGGACAGGGACTGGGGCCAACGTCCTGACTTTC. The full variable domain, rest sourced from reference TRBV28 and TRBJ2-6, is DVKVTQSSRYLVKRTGEKVFLECVQDMDHENMFWYRQDPGLGLRLIYFSYDVKMKEKGDIPEGYSVSREKKERFSLILESASTNQTSMYLCASRPRTGTGANVLTFGAGSRLTVL.